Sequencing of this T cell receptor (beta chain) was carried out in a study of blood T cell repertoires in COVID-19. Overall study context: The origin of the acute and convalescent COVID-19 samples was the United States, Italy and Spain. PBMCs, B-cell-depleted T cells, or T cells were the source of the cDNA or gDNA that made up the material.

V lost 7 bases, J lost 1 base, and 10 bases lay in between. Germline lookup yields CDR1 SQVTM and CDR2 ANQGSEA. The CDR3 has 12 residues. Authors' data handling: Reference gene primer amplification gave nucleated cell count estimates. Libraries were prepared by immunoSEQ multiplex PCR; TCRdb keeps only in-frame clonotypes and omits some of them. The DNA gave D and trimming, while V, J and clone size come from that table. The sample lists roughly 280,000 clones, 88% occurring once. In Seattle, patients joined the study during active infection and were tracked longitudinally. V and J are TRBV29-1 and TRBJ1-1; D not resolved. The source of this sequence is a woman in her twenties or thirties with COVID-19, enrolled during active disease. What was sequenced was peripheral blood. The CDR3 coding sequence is TGCAGCGCCCGAACCAGGAACACTGAAGCTTTCTTT. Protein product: CSARTRNTEAFF.